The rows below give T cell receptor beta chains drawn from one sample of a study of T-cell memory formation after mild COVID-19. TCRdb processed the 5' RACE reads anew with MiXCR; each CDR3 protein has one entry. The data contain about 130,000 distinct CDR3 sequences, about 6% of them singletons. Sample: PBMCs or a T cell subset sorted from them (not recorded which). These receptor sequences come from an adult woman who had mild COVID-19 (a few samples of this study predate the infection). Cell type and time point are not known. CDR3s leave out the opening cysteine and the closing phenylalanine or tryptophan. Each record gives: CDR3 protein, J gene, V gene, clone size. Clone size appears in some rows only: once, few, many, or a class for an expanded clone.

CDR3 protein: ASSPPAPRLLNYGYT; J gene: TRBJ1-2; V gene: TRBV18; clone size: .
CDR3 protein: ASSQERAGSTGANVLT; J gene: TRBJ2-6; V gene: TRBV4-1; clone size: .
CDR3 protein: ASSRGYRSYEQY; J gene: TRBJ2-7; V gene: TRBV6-5; clone size: few
CDR3 protein: ASSVAAGATNEKLF; J gene: TRBJ1-4; V gene: TRBV9; clone size: many
CDR3 protein: ASSQDLVTGAYGYT; J gene: TRBJ1-2; V gene: TRBV4-1; clone size: few
CDR3 protein: ASSQSTRYNEQF; J gene: TRBJ2-1; V gene: TRBV4-2; clone size: few
CDR3 protein: SASGWLNYNEQF; J gene: TRBJ2-1; V gene: TRBV20-1; clone size: many
CDR3 protein: ASSPTTTSGGGAYNEQF; J gene: TRBJ2-1; V gene: TRBV12-3/TRBV12-4; clone size: few
CDR3 protein: ASSVVQGTGELF; J gene: TRBJ2-2; V gene: TRBV9; clone size: .
CDR3 protein: ASSSVRTGRYEQY; J gene: TRBJ2-7; V gene: TRBV5-6; clone size: few
CDR3 protein: ASSGYRGLGETQY; J gene: TRBJ2-5; V gene: TRBV11-1; clone size: .
CDR3 protein: ASSYLMGSGGAGYT; J gene: TRBJ1-2; V gene: TRBV7-9; clone size: few
CDR3 protein: ASSPKPLAPVSTDTQY; J gene: TRBJ2-3; V gene: TRBV4-2; clone size: .
CDR3 protein: ASSQQREVMNYNEQF; J gene: TRBJ2-1; V gene: TRBV4-1; clone size: .